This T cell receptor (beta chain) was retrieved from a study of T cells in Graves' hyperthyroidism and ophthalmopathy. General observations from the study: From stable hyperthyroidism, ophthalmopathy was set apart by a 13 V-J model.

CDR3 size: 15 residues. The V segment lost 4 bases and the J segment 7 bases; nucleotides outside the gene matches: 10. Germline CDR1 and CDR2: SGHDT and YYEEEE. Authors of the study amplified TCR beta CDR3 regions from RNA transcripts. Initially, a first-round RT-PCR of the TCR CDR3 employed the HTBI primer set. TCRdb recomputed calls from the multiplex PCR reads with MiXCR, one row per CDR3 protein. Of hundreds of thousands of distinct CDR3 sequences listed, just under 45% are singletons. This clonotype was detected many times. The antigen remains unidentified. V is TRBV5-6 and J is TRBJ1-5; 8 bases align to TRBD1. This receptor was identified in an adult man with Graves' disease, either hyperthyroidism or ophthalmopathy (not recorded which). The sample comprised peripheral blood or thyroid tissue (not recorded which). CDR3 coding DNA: TGTGCCAGCAGCCGGACAGGGATGGTACACCAGCCCCAGCATTTT. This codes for CASSRTGMVHQPQHF. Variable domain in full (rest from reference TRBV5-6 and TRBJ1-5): DAGVTQSPTHLIKTRGQQVTLRCSPKSGHDTVSWYQQALGQGPQFIFQYYEEEERQRGNFPDRFSGHQFPNYSSELNVNALLLGDSALYLCASSRTGMVHQPQHFGDGTRLSIL.